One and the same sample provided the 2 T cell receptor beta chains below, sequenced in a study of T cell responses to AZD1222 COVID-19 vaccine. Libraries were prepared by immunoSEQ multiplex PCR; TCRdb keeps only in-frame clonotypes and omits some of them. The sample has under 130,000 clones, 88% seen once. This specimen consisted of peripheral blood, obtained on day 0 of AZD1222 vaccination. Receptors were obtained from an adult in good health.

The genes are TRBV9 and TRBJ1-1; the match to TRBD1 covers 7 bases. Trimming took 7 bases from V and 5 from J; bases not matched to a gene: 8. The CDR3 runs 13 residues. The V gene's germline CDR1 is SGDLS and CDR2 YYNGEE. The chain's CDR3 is CASGETGNTEAFF. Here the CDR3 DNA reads TGTGCCAGCGGCGAGACAGGGAATACTGAAGCTTTCTTT.

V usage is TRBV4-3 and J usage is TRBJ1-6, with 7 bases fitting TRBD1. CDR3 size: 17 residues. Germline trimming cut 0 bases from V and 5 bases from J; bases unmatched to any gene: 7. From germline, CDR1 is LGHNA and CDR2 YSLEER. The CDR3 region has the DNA TGCGCCAGCAGCCAAGATGGTCAGGGGGTCGATAATTCACCCCTCCACTTT. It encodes CASSQDGQGVDNSPLHF.